This T cell receptor beta chain was retrieved from a study of T cell clusters in autoimmune cytopenias. Germline lookup yields CDR1 GTSNPN and CDR2 SVGIG (reference sequence). This CDR3 region has 15 residues. Findings of the study overall: The T cell clusters came from computational analysis alone and lack functional validation.

Each sample's input was around 250 ng genomic DNA, roughly 38,000 genome equivalents. TRB was amplified by touch-down multiplex PCR, primer pools A and B combined. For each CDR3 protein, TCRdb gives one entry from its re-call of the multiplex PCR reads, without DNA. This sample's table reports around 7,000 distinct CDR3 sequences. This clonotype is classed as medium-sized by frequency. The antigen is undetermined. The chain joins TRBV30 to TRBJ1-2; checking the TCRdb D call of TRBD1 is not possible without DNA. The sequence was obtained from a human donor with an autoimmune cytopenia or autoimmune hepatitis (not recorded which). The sequenced sample was peripheral blood. CDR3 loop: CAWSVKTGSGNGYTF.